The present T cell receptor beta chain was sequenced within a study of blood T cell repertoires in COVID-19. Authors' data handling: Nucleated cell number was recorded as an estimate derived from reference gene primer amplification. Assay: immunoSEQ multiplex PCR; the TCRdb copy retains only in-frame clones and omits some. For V, J and clone size, that table is used; D and trimming come from the DNA. The sample carries about 200,000 clones, more than 75% recorded once. Sequenced input: peripheral blood. This sequence was found in a man aged 60 to 75 with acute or convalescent COVID-19.

The chain's CDR3 is CASSLDSNQETQYF. CDR3 in DNA: TGTGCCAGCAGCTTAGACAGTAACCAAGAGACCCAGTACTTC. The chain recombines TRBV6-5 with TRBJ2-5, with a possible D match to TRBD1 (5 bases). The CDR3 runs to 14 residues. Between the trimmed V and J ends, which lost 6 bases and 0 bases, there was a span of 11 bases. From germline, CDR1 is MNHEY and CDR2 SVGAGI.